Here is one TCR beta chain with its context. The study recruited people aged roughly 18 to 89 years across about two dozen US areas. These data originate in a study of blood T cell repertoires in COVID-19. Generated by immunoSEQ multiplex PCR, the TCRdb table keeps only in-frame clones and is missing some. The table includes about 140,000 clones, approximately 84% detected once. The V end was cut by 3 bases, the J end by 6 bases, with 12 bases between. This CDR3 contains 14 residues. Germline loops: CDR1 LNHDA, CDR2 SQIVND (reference sequence). The receptor was derived from a woman aged 50 to 65 with acute COVID-19. Sequencing input: PBMCs or T cells enriched from blood (not recorded which). The J gene is TRBJ1-5, the V gene TRBV19; a possible D gene is TRBD1 (5 bases). In DNA form, the CDR3 reads TGTGCCAGTAGTATGGAGGGGAACGGTCAGCCCCAGCATTTT. Its translation: CASSMEGNGQPQHF.